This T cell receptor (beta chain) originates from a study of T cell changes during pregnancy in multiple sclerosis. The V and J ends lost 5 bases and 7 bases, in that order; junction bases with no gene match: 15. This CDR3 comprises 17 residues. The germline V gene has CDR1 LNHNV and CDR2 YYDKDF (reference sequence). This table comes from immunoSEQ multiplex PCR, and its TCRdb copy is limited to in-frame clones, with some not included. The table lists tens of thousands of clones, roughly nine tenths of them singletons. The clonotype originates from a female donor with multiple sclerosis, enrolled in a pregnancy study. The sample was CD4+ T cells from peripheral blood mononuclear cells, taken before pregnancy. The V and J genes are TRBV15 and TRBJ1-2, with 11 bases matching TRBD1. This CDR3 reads CATSLRTGGIRGRGYTF. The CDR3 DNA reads TGTGCCACCAGCCTTAGGACAGGGGGCATTAGGGGTCGTGGCTACACCTTC.